Described below is a single T cell receptor (beta chain) sequence and its context. The data were obtained in a study of PD-1 blockade in classical Hodgkin lymphoma. Brentuximab vedotin exposure varied among the patients, all of whom had relapsed after autologous stem cell transplantation. Clones were sequenced by immunoSEQ multiplex PCR, and TCRdb holds only the in-frame ones, with some missing. The table includes tens of thousands of clones, 82% detected once. The ends lost 4 bases at V and 1 base at J; junction bases unmatched: 1. The CDR3 has 13 residues. Germline values: CDR1 SGHNT, CDR2 YYREEE (reference sequence).

The chain carries TRBV5-4 and TRBJ1-2, with 7 bases fitting TRBD1. Sequenced material: peripheral blood mononuclear cells (PBMCs), taken at baseline. The source is a human donor with classical Hodgkin lymphoma. The CDR3 loop reads CASSRDSNYGYTF. DNA of the CDR3: TGTGCCAGCAGCAGGGACAGTAACTATGGCTACACCTTC.